This paragraph covers one TCR beta chain sequence. Its antigen is unknown. PCR employed 60 Vbeta and 13 Jbeta primers. Profiled with immunoSEQ multiplex PCR; TCRdb holds only in-frame clones, not every one. The data show 55,000 to 85,000 clones, approximately 58% seen once. In nominal health when sampled, donors likely had unrecorded immune exposures nonetheless. This entry is derived from a study of cytomegalovirus exposure and HLA in healthy donors. The CDR3 has 14 amino acids. Germline V gene lookup returns CDR1 KGHSH and CDR2 LQKENI. J lost 3 bases, V lost 5 bases, and 3 bases had no gene match. Study-wide findings and caveats: Researchers reportedly found TCR beta sequences accurately predicted most subjects' HLA-A and HLA-B alleles.

The origin of this receptor is a woman aged 45-59 years in good health and CMV-seronegative. Sequencing was performed on PBMCs. The J gene is TRBJ2-1, the V gene TRBV18; 8 nucleotides align to TRBD1. The CDR3 DNA is TGTGCCAGCTCAGCCGACAGGGGCTACAATGAGCAGTTCTTC. Translated: CASSADRGYNEQFF.